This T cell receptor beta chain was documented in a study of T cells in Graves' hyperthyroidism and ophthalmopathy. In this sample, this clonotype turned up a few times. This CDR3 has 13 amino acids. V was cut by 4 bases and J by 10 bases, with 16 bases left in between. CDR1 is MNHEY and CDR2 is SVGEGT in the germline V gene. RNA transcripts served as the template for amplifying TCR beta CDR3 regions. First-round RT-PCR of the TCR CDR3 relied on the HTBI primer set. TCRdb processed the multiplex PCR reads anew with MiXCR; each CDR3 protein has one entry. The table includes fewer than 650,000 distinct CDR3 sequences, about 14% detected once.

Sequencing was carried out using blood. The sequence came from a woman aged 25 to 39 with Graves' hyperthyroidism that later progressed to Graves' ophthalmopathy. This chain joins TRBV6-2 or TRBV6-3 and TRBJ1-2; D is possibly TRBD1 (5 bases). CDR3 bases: TGTGCCAGCAGTTTCGGTACAGGCCCGCTCTACACCTTC. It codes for CASSFGTGPLYTF.